The sample holds a few counts of the clone carrying this T cell receptor beta chain. Antigen: not known. The sample originates from a study of regulatory T cells in long-lasting Graves disease. On the study more broadly: Antithyroid drug intake by newly diagnosed Graves' patients had lasted under 3 months. Study-wide points: In persistent patients, shared public clonotypes (over 2,500) outnumbered those in new patients (about 1,000). Preferential use of TRBV28, TRBJ1-2 and TRBJ2-5 was seen in persistent disease.

The CDR3 is 12 residues long. Trimming removed 0 bases at V and 7 bases at J, with 5 bases between. Germline-derived CDR1 and CDR2 are MRHNA and SNTAGT. Specified time point: newly diagnosed GD, antithyroid drugs for less than 3 months. Researchers made the TCR library from RNA that was extracted from PBMCs. Arm-PCR with iRepertoire HTBI primers amplified the CDR3 regions for these TCR beta libraries. TCRdb independently ran MiXCR on the multiplex PCR reads; one entry per CDR3 protein. The sample contains about 540,000 distinct CDR3 sequences, 13% of which appear only once. This sample was shared with a second study, whose subject was T cells in Graves' hyperthyroidism and ophthalmopathy. Turning to that study: Patients with ophthalmopathy were separated from those with stable hyperthyroidism by a 13 V-J model.

The receptor was derived from a man aged 25 to 45 with Graves disease. This rearrangement joins TRBV6-4 to TRBJ2-3; D remains unclear. Specimen: peripheral blood mononuclear cells (PBMCs), collected at new diagnosis, from a patient treated with antithyroid drugs. CDR3 sequence: CASSDSRNTQYF. CDR3 DNA: TGTGCCAGCAGTGACTCGAGGAATACGCAGTATTTT.